This TCR beta chain stems from a study of blood T cell repertoires in COVID-19. Whole-study context: COVID-19 samples collected from the United States, Italy and Spain covered acute and convalescent phases. PBMCs, B-cell-depleted T cells, or T cells provided the cDNA or gDNA that made up the material.

The germline V gene has CDR1 LNHDA and CDR2 SQIVND (reference sequence). This CDR3 has 17 amino acids. Trimming took 7 bases from V and 2 from J; bases not matched to a gene: 14. As handled by the study authors: Estimated nucleated cell counts came from reference gene primer amplification. TCRdb's table, derived via immunoSEQ multiplex PCR, lists solely in-frame clones and lacks some. The D gene and trimming were derived from the DNA, and the V and J assignments and clone size from that table. The sample consists of about 160,000 clones, roughly four fifths of them appearing once. Sequencing input: peripheral blood. The chain carries TRBV19 and TRBJ2-5, with 9 bases lining up with TRBD2. The origin of this receptor is a woman older than 75 with acute or convalescent COVID-19. The CDR3 loop reads CASTRGLLRGGQETQYF. The DNA of the CDR3 is TGTGCCAGTACTCGCGGACTTCTGCGGGGGGGACAAGAGACCCAGTACTTC.